This TCR beta chain was sequenced in a study of OX40 agonist ivuxolimab in advanced cancers. Turning to the study itself: Averaging 60 years in age, with a range of roughly 23 to 80, the cohort was 65% to 90% male.

Study findings and constraints: Nonresponders included some who also had low normalized T-cell clonal expansion. Averaging showed that CD8+ T cells had more expanded clones than CD4+ did.

In germline, CDR1 is SNHLY, CDR2 FYNNEI. This CDR3 spans 17 amino acids. V shed 7 bases and J 0 bases; nucleotides not matched to a gene: 10. Enrollment shut out patients with autoimmune disease history or systemic immunosuppression. Profiled with immunoSEQ multiplex PCR; TCRdb holds only in-frame clones, not every one. The sample contains roughly 48,000 clones, around 82% of which appear only once. A remark on this clone: As yet, its antigen is unknown.

This TCR was recovered from an adult with an advanced solid tumor such as melanoma, head and neck, liver or kidney cancer. Sequences were derived from CD4+ or CD8+ T cells sorted from blood, sampled in a trial of the OX40 agonist ivuxolimab. V and J are TRBV2 and TRBJ1-5, with 9 positions matching TRBD1. Here the CDR3 DNA reads TGTGCCAGCACCCCCATCCGGGACAGGGATAGCAATCAGCCCCAGCATTTT. It yields the protein CASTPIRDRDSNQPQHF.